The present TCR beta chain was sequenced within a study of low-dose radiotherapy and immunotherapy resistance in tumors. In the study overall: Every two weeks, cyclophosphamide 200 mg/m2 was infused one day before radiation plus immunotherapy.

Alpha- and beta-chain coverage of first-strand cDNA came from TRAV- and TRBV-specific primers. The authors amplified TCRs for 20 PCR cycles with a constant-region primer and a V-primer adapter. TCRdb fed the reads into MiXCR, producing one record per CDR3 protein. In the table there are under 90,000 distinct CDR3 sequences, over 15% of which are singletons. V was clipped by 4 bases and J by 7 bases; unmatched bases: 9. Germline assignment: CDR1 MDHEN and CDR2 SYDVKM. The CDR3 is made up of 17 amino acids. Time point: after trial treatment. Documented treatment: LDRT plus nivolumab, ipilimumab, low-dose cyclophosphamide and aspirin (RACIN trial). This clonotype was observed at least ten times.

Sequences were derived from PBMCs, sampled after low-dose radiotherapy plus immunotherapy. The rearrangement joins TRBV28 to TRBJ2-1, with 14 bases identical to TRBD2. This receptor was identified in a male donor with prostate cancer. The CDR3 region is CASSSSGTSGSGNEQFF. The CDR3 DNA reads TGTGCCAGCAGTTCCTCGGGGACTAGCGGGAGTGGTAATGAGCAGTTCTTC. Based on the CDR3 plus reference TRBV28 and TRBJ2-1, the full variable domain is DVKVTQSSRYLVKRTGEKVFLECVQDMDHENMFWYRQDPGLGLRLIYFSYDVKMKEKGDIPEGYSVSREKKERFSLILESASTNQTSMYLCASSSSGTSGSGNEQFFGPGTRLTVL.